This T cell receptor (beta chain) was retrieved from a study of blood T cell repertoires in COVID-19. Produced via immunoSEQ multiplex PCR; TCRdb's table is partial and in-frame only. The sample lists 350,000 to 550,000 clones; 87% were seen once. Per the germline V gene, CDR1 is DFQATT and CDR2 is SNEGSKA (reference sequence). Trimming took 5 bases from V and 7 from J, leaving 10 bases between them. The length of the CDR3 is 11 residues. The material sequenced was PBMCs or T cells enriched from blood (not recorded which). The clonotype comes from a woman aged 18-29 years with acute COVID-19. This chain uses TRBV20-1 with TRBJ2-3; D might be TRBD2 (5 bases). CDR3 sequence reads: CSALARNTQYF. The CDR3, as DNA: TGCAGTGCTTTAGCGAGAAATACGCAGTATTTT.